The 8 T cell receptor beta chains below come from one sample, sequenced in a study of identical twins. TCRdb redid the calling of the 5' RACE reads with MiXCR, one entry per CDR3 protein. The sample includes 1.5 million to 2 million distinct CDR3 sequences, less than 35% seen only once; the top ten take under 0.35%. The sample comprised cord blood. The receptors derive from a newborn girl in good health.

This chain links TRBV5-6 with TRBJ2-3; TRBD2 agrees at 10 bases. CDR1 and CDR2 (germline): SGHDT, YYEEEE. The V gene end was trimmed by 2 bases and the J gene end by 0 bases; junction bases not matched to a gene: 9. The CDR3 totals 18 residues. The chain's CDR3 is CASSFPRLTSGSTDTQYF. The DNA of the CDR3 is TGTGCCAGCAGCTTCCCCCGGCTGACTAGCGGGAGCACAGATACGCAGTATTTT.

DNA of the CDR3: TGTGCCAGCAGTTCCGTATTAGGGGGACTAGCGGGAGCCTACAATGAGCAGTTCTTC. As protein: CASSSVLGGLAGAYNEQFF. The chain uses TRBV27 and TRBJ2-1; 14 bases align to TRBD2. V was pared by 4 bases and J by 2 bases, with 10 bases of the junction left unmatched. CDR3 length: 19 amino acids. Germline CDR1 reads MNHEY; CDR2 reads SMNVEV (reference sequence).

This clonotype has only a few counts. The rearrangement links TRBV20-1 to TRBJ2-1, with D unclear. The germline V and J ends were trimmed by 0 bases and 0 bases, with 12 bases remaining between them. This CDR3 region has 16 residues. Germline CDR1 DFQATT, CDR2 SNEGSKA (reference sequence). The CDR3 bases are TGCAGTGCTAGAGATAGTGCGTACCACTCCTACAATGAGCAGTTCTTC. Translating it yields CSARDSAYHSYNEQFF.

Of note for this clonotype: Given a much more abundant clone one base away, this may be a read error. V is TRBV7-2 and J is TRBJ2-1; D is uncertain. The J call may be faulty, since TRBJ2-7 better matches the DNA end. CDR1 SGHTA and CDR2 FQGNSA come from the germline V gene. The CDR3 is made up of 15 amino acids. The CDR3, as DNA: TGTGCCAGCAGGCTACTCATAAGCTCCTACAATGAGCAGTACTTC. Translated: CASRLLISSYNEQYF.

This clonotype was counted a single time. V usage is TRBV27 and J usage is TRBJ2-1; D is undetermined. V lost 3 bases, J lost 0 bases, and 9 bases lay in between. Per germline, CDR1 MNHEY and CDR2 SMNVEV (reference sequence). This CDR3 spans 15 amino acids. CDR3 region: CASSFGWNSYNEQFF. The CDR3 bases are TGTGCCAGCAGTTTCGGGTGGAACTCCTACAATGAGCAGTTCTTC.

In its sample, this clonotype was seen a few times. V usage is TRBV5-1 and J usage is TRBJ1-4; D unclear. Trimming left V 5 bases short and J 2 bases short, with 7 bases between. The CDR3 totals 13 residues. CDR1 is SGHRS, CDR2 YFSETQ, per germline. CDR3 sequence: CASSWQTNEKLFF. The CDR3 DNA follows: TGCGCCAGCAGTTGGCAGACTAATGAAAAACTGTTTTTT.

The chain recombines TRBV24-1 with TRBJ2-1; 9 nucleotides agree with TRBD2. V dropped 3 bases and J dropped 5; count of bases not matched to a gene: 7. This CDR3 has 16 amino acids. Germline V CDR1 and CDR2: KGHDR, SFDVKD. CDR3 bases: TGTGCCACCAGTGATAGAGCGGGGGGCCACCACAATGAGCAGTTCTTC. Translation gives CATSDRAGGHHNEQFF.

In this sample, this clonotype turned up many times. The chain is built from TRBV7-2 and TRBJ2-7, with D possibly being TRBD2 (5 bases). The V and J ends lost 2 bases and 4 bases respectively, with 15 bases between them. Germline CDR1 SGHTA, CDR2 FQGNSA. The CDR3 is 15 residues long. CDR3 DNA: TGTGCCAGCAGCTTACTACCGAGCGGAGATTACGAGCAGTACTTC. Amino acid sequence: CASSLLPSGDYEQYF. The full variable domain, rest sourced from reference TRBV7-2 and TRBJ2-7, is GAGVSQSPSNKVTEKGKDVELRCDPISGHTALYWYRQSLGQGLEFLIYFQGNSAPDKSGLPSDRFSAERTGGSVSTLTIQRTQQEDSAVYLCASSLLPSGDYEQYFGPGTRLTVT.